The 14 T cell receptor beta chains below all came from one sample that was sequenced in a study of tumor-infiltrating lymphocytes in glioblastoma multiforme. Three nested ARM-PCR rounds with V-beta and C-beta primers built TCRB libraries. TCRdb re-derived calls from the multiplex PCR reads in MiXCR, one entry per CDR3 protein. Found here are 25,000 to 40,000 distinct CDR3 sequences, approximately 66% of them singletons; the top ten hold around a third. The sequencing input was brain tumor tissue. The receptors stem from a male donor with glioblastoma.

Of note for this clonotype: A much larger clone lies one base from this, so it may be a read error. The rearrangement joins TRBV24-1 to TRBJ1-1; no clear D gene. V lost 7 bases to trimming and J lost 6 bases, with 11 bases between them. This CDR3 comprises 12 residues. Germline V gene lookup returns CDR1 KGHDR and CDR2 SFDVKD. The CDR3 here is CATSGSDAEAFF. The CDR3 region has the DNA TGTGCCACCAGCGGTAGTGACGCTGAAGCTTTCTTT.

A remark on this clonotype: A clone one base away is much larger, so this may be a read error. V usage is TRBV28 and J usage is TRBJ2-3, with 8 bases lining up with TRBD2. V lost 6 bases and J lost 4; bases outside the gene matches: 9. Germline assignment: CDR1 MDHEN and CDR2 SYDVKM. The CDR3 contains 15 residues. Here the CDR3 DNA reads TGTGCCAGCAGCTCCGAGACTAGCGTTCCAGATACGCAGTATTTT. Its protein is CASSSETSVPDTQYF.

A word on this clonotype: Because it lacks the conserved phenylalanine or tryptophan at the end, this CDR3 is likely a read error. CDR3 sequence reads: CASRSGTGANTEAFS. DNA of the CDR3: TGTGCCAGCAGGTCCGGGACAGGGGCGAACACTGAAGCTTTCTCT. The chain carries TRBV28 and TRBJ1-1; 10 positions match TRBD1. The germline CDR1 and CDR2 sequences are MDHEN and SYDVKM. The CDR3 has 15 amino acids. The V and J ends lost 6 bases and 1 base, in that order; junction bases with no gene match: 5.

As for this clonotype: Sequence at one end of the junction differs from germline and may be a read error. CDR3 coding DNA: TGCAGTGTTGAAGGGGACAATGAGCAGCTCTTC. Translated: CSVEGDNEQLF. V gene TRBV29-1 combines with J gene TRBJ2-1; perhaps TRBD1 as D (6 bases). Germline loops: CDR1 SQVTM, CDR2 ANQGSEA. The CDR3 spans 11 residues.

This clonotype was detected ten times or more. The chain combines TRBV20-1 with TRBJ2-1, with 10 bases identical to TRBD2. V trimming: 6 bases; J trimming: 4 bases; junction bases outside the gene matches: 6. Looked up from germline, CDR1 is DFQATT and CDR2 is SNEGSKA (reference sequence). The CDR3 runs to 14 residues. CDR3 in DNA: TGCAGTGCAACCCAGCGGGAGGGATACAATGAGCAGTTCTTC. As protein: CSATQREGYNEQFF.

The chain couples TRBV29-1 to TRBJ1-2; D is possibly TRBD1 (5 bases). The CDR3 is 12 residues long. Germline CDR1 reads SQVTM; CDR2 reads ANQGSEA. V shed 4 bases and J shed 5 bases, with 11 bases lying between them. CDR3 sequence (DNA): TGCAGCGTTGCAGGGTCCGGTTATGGCTACACCTTC. This sequence encodes CSVAGSGYGYTF.

The chain employs TRBV20-1 and TRBJ2-1, with D tentatively TRBD2 (6 bases). Germline V gene sequence: CDR1 DFQATT, CDR2 SNEGSKA (reference sequence). Trimming pared 0 bases from V and 1 base from J, leaving 10 bases between. The CDR3 loop spans 15 amino acids. This chain's CDR3 is CSARDLRGSYNEQFF. The CDR3 DNA reads TGCAGTGCTAGAGATCTGCGGGGTTCCTACAATGAGCAGTTCTTC.

Details on this clonotype: One end of the junction fails to match germline, which may point to a read error. The rearrangement joins TRBV6-5 to TRBJ1-3, with no clear D. This CDR3 has 14 amino acids. CDR1 and CDR2 (germline): MNHEY, SVGAGI. The CDR3, as DNA: TGTGCTAGCAGTTATCGGGGAAATGGAAACACCATATATTTT. Translated, it gives CASSYRGNGNTIYF.

This clonotype has at least ten counts. The gene calls are TRBV7-9 and TRBJ1-1, with a tentative D call TRBD1 (5 bases). V lost 1 base and J 5 bases, leaving 14 bases between the germline ends. The CDR3 consists of 15 residues. Germline CDR1 and CDR2: SEHNR and FQNEAQ (reference sequence). The CDR3 sequence: CASSLGLRVGTEAFF. DNA of the CDR3: TGTGCCAGCAGCTTAGGGCTCAGGGTCGGGACTGAAGCTTTCTTT.

This clonotype was found many times. A much larger clone differs by one base, so this may be a read error. The chain carries TRBV6-5 and TRBJ1-2, with 8 bases fitting TRBD1. The CDR3 is 13 amino acids. CDR1 and CDR2 (germline): MNHEY, SVGAGI. This chain's CDR3 is CASSRTGRQGYAF. DNA of the CDR3: TGTGCCAGCAGCAGGACAGGGCGTCAGGGCTACGCCTTC.

Many counts were recorded for this clonotype. The chain links TRBV20-1 to TRBJ2-2; 7 bases line up with TRBD2. CDR1 and CDR2 (germline): DFQATT, SNEGSKA (reference sequence). The CDR3 is made up of 15 amino acids. CDR3 amino acids: CSARGGAGVTGELFF. The CDR3 DNA reads TGCAGCGCGCGGGGCGGTGCGGGAGTAACCGGGGAGCTGTTTTTT.

This sequence joins TRBV20-1 and TRBJ1-2; unclear D gene. Trimming took 6 bases from V and 2 from J, leaving 10 bases between them. This CDR3 has 12 residues. Germline V gene sequence: CDR1 DFQATT, CDR2 SNEGSKA (reference sequence). CDR3 in amino acids: CSATPLNYGYTF. DNA for the CDR3: TGCAGTGCCACGCCCCTAAACTATGGCTACACCTTC.

Regarding this clonotype: The junction and the germline gene differ at one end; a read error may be behind it. V is TRBV6-1 and J is TRBJ1-5; D unclear. The germline V gene encodes CDR1 MNHNS and CDR2 SASEGT. CDR3 size: 15 residues. CDR3 nucleotides: TGTGCCAGCAGTGAATACAGCGATAGCAATCAGCCCAATCACTTT. This encodes CASSEYSDSNQPNHF.

This clonotype was found once. Because it lacks the conserved phenylalanine or tryptophan at the end, this CDR3 is likely a read error. V is TRBV6-1 and J is TRBJ2-3; 7 positions match TRBD2. This CDR3 spans 16 amino acids. After removal of 2 bases from V and 1 base from J, the junction contained 6 bases not matched to a gene. Germline V gives CDR1 MNHNS, CDR2 SASEGT. CDR3 in DNA: TGTGCCAGCAGTGAATCGGGGGGAAAAGGCACAGATACGCAGTATTTG. It specifies CASSESGGKGTDTQYL.